Detailed here is one TCR beta chain. The antigen this receptor binds is unknown. It has no much larger one-base neighbor in the sample; base qualities were not kept. This sample is drawn from a study of T cell responses to AZD1222 COVID-19 vaccine (TCRdb year 2021). Looking at the study overall: AZD1222 recipients given second doses at about 4 weeks or at about 12 weeks were pooled, since spike-specific TCR depth and breadth were not found to differ between the two schedules. TCR sequencing was performed for about 250 trial participants, of whom about 200 were given two doses of AZD1222 and around 26 were given two doses of MenACWY control vaccine. Enrollment into the trials was organized by age into subgroups of 18-55, 56-69 and 70-plus years, and those subgroups contained roughly 150, 30 and 60 TCR-sequenced participants, respectively.

The CDR3 regions of human TCRbeta chains were analyzed by immunosequencing. Per the source publication's procedure: TCRs in the repertoires were matched against a reference library of SARS-CoV-2-specific TCRs that had been generated with the MIRA antigen-specificity platform. Breadth was defined as the fraction of unique TCRs that were SARS-CoV-2-associated, and depth was defined as the fraction of total T cells that were SARS-CoV-2-associated. Each spike-specific TCR was assigned to its reactive spike region and to a CD4 or CD8 class using the MIRA data. Log10-transformed breadth and depth values were compared by one-way ANOVA with Sidak's multiple comparisons tests. Not all clones reach the TCRdb copy of this immuneACCESS table, which keeps in-frame sequences only. Checked studies attribute under half of the gap to unresolved V genes and leave the rest unexplained. The V and J calls and clone size were taken over from that table, and D and trimming were inferred from the DNA. Present in this sample are around 58,000 clones, 65% to 90% of which were seen just once. 20% of the sample rests with the top ten.

Broader findings and caveats from the paper: Reportedly, close to half of the unique spike-specific TCRs recognized epitopes lying outside the regions that are mutated in the B.1.351 and B.1.1.7 variants. Participants were mostly white British, with more females than males. The authors suggested clonal diversity may have been underestimated. Conclusions about previously exposed vaccinees were limited because only a handful of AZD1222 recipients were SARS-CoV-2 seropositive at baseline. A significant rise in spike-specific TCR breadth and depth was observed after two AZD1222 doses relative to day 0 and relative to MenACWY recipients. Vaccine-associated CD4 TCRs spanned the whole spike protein, with dominant responses in regions 160-218 and 743-854. In the small 56-69-year group, the increase in depth fell short of significance, most likely because of low power. No day 14 peak-response samples were available, so repertoires were characterized only after the peak T cell response.

CDR1 is given as SGHTA and CDR2 as FQGNSA, both from the germline V gene. From the cysteine up to the phenylalanine, the CDR3 has a length of 15 residues. Only CDR3 DNA remains: 45 bases, in frame from the first base. At the junction V is shortened by 3 bases and J by 9 bases, with 19 bases in between. Read against the paper, the sample's time point label means: baseline before first vaccination. Samples from vaccinated people were obtained from the UK trials COV001 and COV002, which included a single-blind randomized controlled phase 2/3 trial of AZD1222 (ChAdOx1 nCoV-19) in healthy adults. For TCRbeta chain sequencing, PBMC samples were collected from trial participants at day 0 and at day 28 after the second dose.

The rearrangement combines TRBV7-2 with TRBJ2-3; TRBD1 is a possible D gene, resting on 6 matching bases. The origin of this receptor is an adult in good health. The sequenced sample was peripheral blood, obtained on day 0 of AZD1222 vaccination. The sequence in DNA is TGTGCCAGCAGCTTGAGAGTACAGGGCCTCGGGACGCAGTATTTT. The resulting protein is CASSLRVQGLGTQYF.